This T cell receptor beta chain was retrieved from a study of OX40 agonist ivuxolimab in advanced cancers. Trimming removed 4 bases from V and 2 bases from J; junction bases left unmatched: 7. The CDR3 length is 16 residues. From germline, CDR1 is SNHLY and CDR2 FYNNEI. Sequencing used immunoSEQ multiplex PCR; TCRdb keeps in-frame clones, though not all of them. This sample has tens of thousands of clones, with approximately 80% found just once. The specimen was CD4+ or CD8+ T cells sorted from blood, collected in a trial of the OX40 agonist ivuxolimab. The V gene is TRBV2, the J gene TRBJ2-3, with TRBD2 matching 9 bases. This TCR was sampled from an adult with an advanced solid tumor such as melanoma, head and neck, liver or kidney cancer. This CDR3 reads CASSATGLAFTDTQYF. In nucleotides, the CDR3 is TGTGCCAGCAGTGCCACGGGACTAGCTTTCACAGATACGCAGTATTTT.